The clone carrying this TCR beta chain was detected only a few times. Its antigen is unidentified. This specimen comes from a study of beta chain features in type 1 diabetes. Study-wide results and caveats: The naive, central memory and Treg TCRB repertoires looked more alike in patients than they did in healthy donors. Type 1 diabetes patients had moderately but significantly shorter TCRB CDR3s in all four CD4+ subsets.

The study reverse transcribed the entire isolated RNA, so it sequenced expressed TCRB transcripts. Roughly 1 million reads were obtained per stem cell-like memory T cell sample on average. Using immunoSEQ multiplex PCR, the repertoire was profiled, and TCRdb retains in-frame clones only, with some absent. This table holds tens of thousands of clones, around a third found once. This TCR was sampled from a woman aged 18-30 years in good health. Input material: stem cell memory CD4+ T cells from blood.

CDR3 nucleotides: TGTGCCAGCAGCTCCCGGACTAGCGGGAGTTACGAGCAGTACTTC. It codes for CASSSRTSGSYEQYF. J is TRBJ2-7 and V is TRBV13, with 13 bases identical to TRBD2. CDR1 is PRHDT, CDR2 FYEKMQ, per germline (reference sequence). V lost 4 bases and J lost 4; bases outside the gene matches: 4. The CDR3 runs to 15 residues.